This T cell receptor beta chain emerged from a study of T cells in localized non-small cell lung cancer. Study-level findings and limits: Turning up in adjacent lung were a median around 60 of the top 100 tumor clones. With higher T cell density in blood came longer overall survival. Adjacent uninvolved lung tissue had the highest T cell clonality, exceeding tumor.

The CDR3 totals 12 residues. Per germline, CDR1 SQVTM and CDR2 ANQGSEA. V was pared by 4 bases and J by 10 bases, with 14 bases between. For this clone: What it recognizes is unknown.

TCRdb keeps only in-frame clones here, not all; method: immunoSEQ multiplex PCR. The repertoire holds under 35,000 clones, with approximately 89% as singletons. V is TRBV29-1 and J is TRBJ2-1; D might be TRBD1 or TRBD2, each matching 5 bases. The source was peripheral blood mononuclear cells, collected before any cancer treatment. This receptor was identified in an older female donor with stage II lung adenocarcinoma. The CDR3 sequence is CSVGGPEREQFF. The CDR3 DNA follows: TGCAGCGTTGGGGGCCCTGAGCGGGAGCAGTTCTTC.